A single sample is the source of the 4 T cell receptor beta chains below, sequenced in a study of blood T cells in healthy people across ages. Together with a sample-barcoded 5' primer, a J-beta primer mix was included in a second PCR lasting about 6 to 11 cycles. TCRdb processed the 5' RACE reads anew with MiXCR; each CDR3 protein has one entry. The sample yields around 1,700,000 distinct CDR3 sequences, 28% seen once. The material sequenced was blood. The receptors originated from a woman under 40 in good health.

This clonotype was recorded once. The junction departs from the called germline gene at one end, perhaps through a read error. CDR3 sequence (DNA): TGCGCCAGCAACCCGACAGGGGCCGGCGATGAGCAGTTCTTC. Its protein is CASNPTGAGDEQFF. V is TRBV3-1 and J is TRBJ2-1; 8 nucleotides agree with TRBD1. CDR1 and CDR2 (germline): LGHDT, YNNKEL (reference sequence). The CDR3 covers 14 residues.

Many counts were recorded for this clonotype. V is TRBV7-2 and J is TRBJ2-5; possibly TRBD2 for D (6 bases). The ends were cut back, 7 bases at V and 0 bases at J, with 15 bases in the middle. This CDR3 has 15 residues. Germline values: CDR1 SGHTA, CDR2 FQGNSA. CDR3 DNA: TGTGCCAGCAAGAAGGGGAGGTCATACCAAGAGACCCAGTACTTC. Translation gives CASKKGRSYQETQYF.

This clonotype was picked up many times. The gene calls are TRBV29-1 and TRBJ2-7; possible D gene TRBD1, 5 bases. Deletions cut 7 bases from V and 3 bases from J, with 19 bases between. Germline CDR1 SQVTM, CDR2 ANQGSEA. CDR3 length: 14 residues. In nucleotides, the CDR3 is TGCAGCGCCCAACCAGGGCGAGAAGGCTACGAGCAGTACTTC. It translates to CSAQPGREGYEQYF.

In this sample, this clonotype turned up many times. The V and J genes are TRBV6-1 and TRBJ2-7; D is possibly TRBD2 (6 bases). The length of the CDR3 is 11 residues. V was shortened by 8 bases and J by 5 bases, with 10 bases between the two germline ends. CDR1 and CDR2 (germline): MNHNS, SASEGT. The CDR3 is CASRTIDEQYF. CDR3 in DNA: TGTGCCAGCCGGACTATTGACGAGCAGTACTTC.